This entry lists 8 T cell receptor beta chains sequenced from one sample in a study of T cells in Graves' hyperthyroidism and ophthalmopathy. Amplification of TCR beta CDR3 regions was performed using RNA transcripts as template. During a first-round RT-PCR of the TCR CDR3, the HTBI primer set was used. A single record per CDR3 protein comes from TCRdb applying MiXCR to the multiplex PCR reads. The data hold approximately 300,000 distinct CDR3 sequences, with 16% observed a single time. Sequences were obtained from blood. The origin of the receptors is a man aged 30-40 years with Graves' hyperthyroidism.

The CDR3 DNA sequence: TGTGCCGGACAGGGTTCGATGAACACTGAAGCTTTCTTT. It specifies CAGQGSMNTEAFF. The rearrangement joins TRBV6-2 or TRBV6-3 to TRBJ1-1; 8 bases match TRBD1. J gave up 0 bases and V 11 bases, and 5 bases lay outside the gene matches. The CDR3 is 13 amino acids. The germline V gene has CDR1 MNHEY and CDR2 SVGEGT.

This clonotype occurred many times. The rearrangement links TRBV7-8 to TRBJ2-1; D is undetermined. The CDR3 runs to 14 residues. Germline lookup yields CDR1 SGHVS and CDR2 FQNEAQ. The V and J ends lost 2 bases and 8 bases respectively, with 13 bases between them. CDR3 nucleotide sequence: TGTGCCAGCAGCTTACAGGACGCAAGCGATGAGCAGTTCTTC. The encoded protein is CASSLQDASDEQFF. Variable domain in full (rest from reference TRBV7-8 and TRBJ2-1): GAGVSQSPRYKVAKRGQDVALRCDPISGHVSLFWYQQALGQGPEFLTYFQNEAQLDKSGLPSDRFFAERPEGSVSTLKIQRTQQEDSAVYLCASSLQDASDEQFFGPGTRLTVL.

This clonotype was counted only a few times. The chain joins TRBV10-3 to TRBJ2-7, with D perhaps given as TRBD1 or TRBD2 (5 bases each). CDR1 and CDR2 (germline): ENHRY, SYGVKD. The V end lost 0 bases, the J end lost 2 bases, and 5 bases lay between the germline ends. The CDR3 loop spans 13 amino acids. The CDR3 is CAISESGAYEQYF. CDR3 coding DNA: TGTGCCATCAGTGAGTCGGGGGCCTACGAGCAGTACTTC.

This chain connects TRBV30 to TRBJ2-2; D not certain. There are 12 residues in the CDR3. Germline assignment: CDR1 GTSNPN and CDR2 SVGIG (reference sequence). V was trimmed by 0 bases and J by 6 bases, leaving 5 bases between them. CDR3 sequence: CAWSVGPGELFF. The CDR3 nucleotides read TGTGCCTGGAGTGTAGGGCCCGGGGAGCTGTTTTTT.

The rearrangement links TRBV10-1 to TRBJ2-2, with 13 bases fitting TRBD2. The CDR3 consists of 21 residues. The germline CDR1 and CDR2 sequences are WNHNN and SYGVQD (reference sequence). With 0 bases clipped from V and 5 bases from J, the junction kept 15 bases outside the gene matches. CDR3 DNA: TGCGCCAGCAGTGAGTCGACCATGCGGACTAGCGGGAGTTTGGTAACCGGGGAGCTGTTTTTT. Translated: CASSESTMRTSGSLVTGELFF.

In its sample, this clonotype was seen a few times. This CDR3 is CASSPSPGSGNTIYF. The CDR3 region has the DNA TGTGCCAGCAGCCCATCCCCCGGCTCTGGAAACACCATATATTTT. The rearrangement links TRBV3-1 to TRBJ1-3; D not certain. Per germline, CDR1 LGHDT and CDR2 YNNKEL (reference sequence). CDR3 length: 15 amino acids. The germline V and J ends were trimmed by 4 bases and 0 bases, with 10 bases remaining between them.

This clonotype was counted at least ten times. The chain recombines TRBV6-1 with TRBJ1-1, with D possibly being TRBD1 (6 bases). Germline V gives CDR1 MNHNS, CDR2 SASEGT. This CDR3 has 14 residues. Trimming pared 6 bases from V and 2 bases from J, leaving 13 bases between. This CDR3 reads CASRRGQSNTEAFF. DNA for the CDR3: TGTGCCAGCAGACGGGGGCAAAGCAACACTGAAGCTTTCTTT.

This clonotype was seen a handful of times. J is TRBJ2-2 and V is TRBV5-1; 9 bases line up with TRBD2. V dropped 0 bases and J dropped 6; count of bases not matched to a gene: 0. CDR1 is SGHRS, CDR2 YFSETQ, per germline. The CDR3 extends over 14 amino acids. The CDR3 DNA reads as TGCGCCAGCAGCTTGGAGCGGGAGGCCGGGGAGCTGTTTTTT. It codes for CASSLEREAGELFF.